The rows below give T cell receptor beta chains drawn from one sample of a study of graft-versus-host responses after intestinal transplantation. Produced via immunoSEQ multiplex PCR; TCRdb's table is partial and in-frame only. The sample records about 89,000 clones, 90% to 95% being singletons. For these TCRs, the target antigens are not known. Sample: unstimulated CD4+ T cells sorted from spleen or lymph node cells, taken before intestinal transplant. These receptors were obtained from a human donor who received an intestinal transplant. The CDR3 runs from the conserved cysteine through the conserved F or W. D genes are given only for firm matches. Clone sizes are given selectively: once, few, many, or a class where the clone is expanded.

TRBV25-1	18	.	.	TRBJ1-5	CASNNHRALFSNNQPQHF	TGTGCCAGCAACAATCACAGGGCCCTCTTCTCTAACAATCAGCCCCAGCATTTT
TRBV12-5	13	.	.	TRBJ1-5	CASGSGKGQPQHF	TGTGCTAGTGGTTCAGGGAAAGGCCAGCCCCAGCATTTT
TRBV4-2	15	.	.	TRBJ1-6	CASSQDYRENSPLHF	TGTGCCAGCAGCCAAGATTACAGGGAGAATTCACCCCTCCACTTT
TRBV7-9	11	.	.	TRBJ2-7	CASSRGYEQYF	TGTGCCAGCAGCCGGGGCTACGAGCAGTACTTC
TRBV7-8	15	TRBD2	.	TRBJ2-7	CASSPLAGFLYEQYF	TGTGCCAGCAGCCCACTAGCGGGGTTCCTCTACGAGCAGTACTTC
TRBV19	20	TRBD2	.	TRBJ2-1	CASSITLGGWRGSSYNEQFF	TGTGCCAGTAGTATTACCCTCGGCGGCTGGCGGGGGTCATCCTACAATGAGCAGTTCTTC
TRBV29-1	14	.	.	TRBJ2-7	CSVREGGAGGEQYF	TGCAGCGTTCGTGAGGGGGGGGCAGGTGGCGAGCAGTACTTC
TRBV7-9	19	TRBD1	.	TRBJ2-7	CASSQPPRRFRDRGYEQYF	TGTGCCAGCAGCCAGCCGCCTAGGAGATTCCGGGACAGGGGATACGAGCAGTACTTC
TRBV7-2	12	.	once	TRBJ1-6	CASTLIGSPLHF	TGTGCCAGCACCCTTATCGGTTCACCCCTCCACTTT
TRBV14	13	.	.	TRBJ2-2	CASSQDLSGELFF	TGTGCCAGCAGCCAAGATCTGTCCGGGGAGCTGTTTTTT
TRBV4-3	13	.	.	TRBJ2-2	CASSQESSGELFF	TGCGCCAGCAGCCAAGAGTCCAGCGGGGAGCTGTTTTTT
TRBV9	14	.	once	TRBJ1-6	CASSNQYSNSPLHF	TGTGCCAGCAGCAACCAATACTCAAATTCACCCCTCCACTTT
TRBV2	15	TRBD2	.	TRBJ2-1	CASSELGLGYNEQFF	TGTGCCAGCAGTGAATTGGGACTAGGATACAATGAGCAGTTCTTC
TRBV5-8	15	.	.	TRBJ1-6	CASSLAPRLGSPLHF	TGTGCCAGCAGCTTGGCCCCCAGGTTAGGTTCACCCCTCCACTTT